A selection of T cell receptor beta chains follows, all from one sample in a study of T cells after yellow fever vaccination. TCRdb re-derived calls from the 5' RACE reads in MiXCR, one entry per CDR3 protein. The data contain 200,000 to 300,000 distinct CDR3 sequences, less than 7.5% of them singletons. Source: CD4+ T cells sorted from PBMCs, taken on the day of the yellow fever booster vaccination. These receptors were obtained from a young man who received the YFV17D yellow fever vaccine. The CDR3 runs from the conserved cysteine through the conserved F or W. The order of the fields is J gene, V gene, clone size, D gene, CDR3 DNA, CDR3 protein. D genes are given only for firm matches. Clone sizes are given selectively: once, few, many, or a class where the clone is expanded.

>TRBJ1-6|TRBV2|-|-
TGTGCCAGCAAATTGACGCATTCACCCCTCCACTTT
CASKLTHSPLHF
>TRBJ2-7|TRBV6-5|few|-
TGTGCCAGCGGGAGGGACAGGCCGATATACGAGCAGTACTTC
CASGRDRPIYEQYF
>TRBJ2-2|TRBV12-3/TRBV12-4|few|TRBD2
TGTGCCAGCGCTACTCCCGGGACTACGAATTCCCCCGGGGAGCTGTTTTTT
CASATPGTTNSPGELFF
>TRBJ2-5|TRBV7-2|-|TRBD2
TGTGCCAGCAGCTTAGCAGGGACTAGCGGTGAAGAGACCCAGTACTTC
CASSLAGTSGEETQYF
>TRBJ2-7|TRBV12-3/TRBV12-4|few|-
TGTGCCAGCAGCGAGACCTTAAGCGCCCCTGGGTACTTC
CASSETLSAPGYF
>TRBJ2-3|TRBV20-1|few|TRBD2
TGCAGTGCTAGAGTAGGGACTAGCGGAAGTAGCACAGATACGCAGTATTTT
CSARVGTSGSSTDTQYF
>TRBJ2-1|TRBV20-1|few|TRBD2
TGCAGTGCTAGAGAGGGACTAGCGGGTCGCGAGCAGTTCTTC
CSAREGLAGREQFF
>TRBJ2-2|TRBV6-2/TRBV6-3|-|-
TGTGCCAGCAGTTACGCTAGCGCGGGCGGGGAGCTGTTTTTT
CASSYASAGGELFF
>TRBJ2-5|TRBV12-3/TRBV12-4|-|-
TGTGCCAGCAGTTTAGGGAGCTACTCCCTCCAAGAGACCCAGTACTTC
CASSLGSYSLQETQYF
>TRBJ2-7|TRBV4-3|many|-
TGCGCCAGCAGCCAAGATCTCACTAGCCGTACCTACGAGCAGTACTTC
CASSQDLTSRTYEQYF
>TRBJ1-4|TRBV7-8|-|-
TGTGCCAGCAGCCCCGAGGACGCCTGGCAACTTGATGAAAAACTGTTTTTT
CASSPEDAWQLDEKLFF
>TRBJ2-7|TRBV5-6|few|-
TGTGCCAGCAGCGACCTGGGGTCCTACGAGCAGTACTTC
CASSDLGSYEQYF
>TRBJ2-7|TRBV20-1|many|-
TGCAGTGCTACGTATGGTGGCTTTCCAACCTACGAGCAGTACTTC
CSATYGGFPTYEQYF
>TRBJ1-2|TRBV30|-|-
TGTGCCTGGAGTGTAAGGCAGGGAGGTCGCTATGGCTACACCTTC
CAWSVRQGGRYGYTF
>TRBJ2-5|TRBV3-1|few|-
TGTGCCAGCAGCCGGGGGGACAGTTCAGAGACCCAGTACTTC
CASSRGDSSETQYF
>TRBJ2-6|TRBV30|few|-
TGTGCCTGGAGTAGAACAGGGCGATCCTCTGGGGCCAACGTCCTGACTTTC
CAWSRTGRSSGANVLTF
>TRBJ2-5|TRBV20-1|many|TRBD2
TGCAGTGCTGCCGCGGGAGTCGGAGAGACCCAGTACTTC
CSAAAGVGETQYF
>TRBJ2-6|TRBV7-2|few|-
TGTGCCAGCAGTACCAGATCCTCTGGGGCCAACGTCCTGACTTTC
CASSTRSSGANVLTF
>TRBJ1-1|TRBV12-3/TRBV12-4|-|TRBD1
TGTGCCAGCGAAAAACAGGGGTACACTGAAGCTTTCTTT
CASEKQGYTEAFF
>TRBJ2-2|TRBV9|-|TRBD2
TGTGTCAGCAGCGTAGCTAGCGGAAACACCGGGGAGCTGTTTTTT
CVSSVASGNTGELFF
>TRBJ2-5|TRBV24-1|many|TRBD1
TGTGCCACCAGTGATACCTCAGGGGGCGGTCGGGAGACCCAGTACTTC
CATSDTSGGGRETQYF
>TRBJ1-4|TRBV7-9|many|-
TGTGCCAGCAGCTTAGGGGGGCTGGCTAATGAAAAACTGTTTTTT
CASSLGGLANEKLFF
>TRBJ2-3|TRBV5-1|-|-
TGCGCCAGCAGCAGGTTCGGTGTCGCAGATACGCAGTATTTT
CASSRFGVADTQYF
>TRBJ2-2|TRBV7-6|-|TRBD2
TGTGCCAGCAGACACGGACTAGCCAGATCCACCGGGGAGCTGTTTTTT
CASRHGLARSTGELFF
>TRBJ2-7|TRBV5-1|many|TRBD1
TGCGCCAGCAGCTTGCCGGGACAGGGTCACTACGAGCAGTACTTC
CASSLPGQGHYEQYF
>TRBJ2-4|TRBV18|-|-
TGTGCCAGCTCACCGGGGGGAGCCAAAAACATTCAGTACTTC
CASSPGGAKNIQYF
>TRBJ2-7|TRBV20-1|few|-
TGCAGTGCTTCCGGACAGGCGGGACTCCACGAGCAGTACTTC
CSASGQAGLHEQYF
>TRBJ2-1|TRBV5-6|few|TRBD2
TGTGCCAGCAGCCCGGTGGTTAGCGGGAGAGTCGGTGAGCAGTTCTTC
CASSPVVSGRVGEQFF
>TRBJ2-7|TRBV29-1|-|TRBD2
TGCAGCGTTGTAGCGGGAGGTGGGCAGTACTTC
CSVVAGGGQYF
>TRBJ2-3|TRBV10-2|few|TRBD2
TGCGCCGCCGAAGCCCTAGCGGGAGAAGGGAGCACAGATACGCAGTATTTT
CAAEALAGEGSTDTQYF
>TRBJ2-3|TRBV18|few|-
TGTGCCAGCTCACCACCTTCTAGCTTCTCAGATACGCAGTATTTT
CASSPPSSFSDTQYF
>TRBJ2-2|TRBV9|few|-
TGTGCCAGCAGCGTAAGGGGGGGGCCCGGGTCCGGGGAGCTGTTTTTT
CASSVRGGPGSGELFF
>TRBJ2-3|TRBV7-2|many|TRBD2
TGTGCCAGCAGCCTAGGGGCTAGCGGGAGATCAGATACGCAGTATTTT
CASSLGASGRSDTQYF
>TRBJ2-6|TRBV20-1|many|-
TGCAGTGCTAGGGCGTGGTCTGGGGCCAACGTCCTGACTTTC
CSARAWSGANVLTF
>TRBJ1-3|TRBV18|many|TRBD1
TGTGCCAGCTCACCAGACAGGGGTCGTGGAAACACCATATATTTT
CASSPDRGRGNTIYF
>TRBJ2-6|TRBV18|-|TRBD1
TGTGCCAGCTCACCACTTAACAGGGACAGGGGGCCTGGGGCCAACGTCCTGACTTTC
CASSPLNRDRGPGANVLTF
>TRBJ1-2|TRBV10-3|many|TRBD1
TGTGCCATCAGTGAGAGACGGGACAGCCACTATGGCTACACCTTC
CAISERRDSHYGYTF
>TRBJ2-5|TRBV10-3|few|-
TGTGCCACCGGGGACCCCCGGGGGGAGACCCAGTACTTC
CATGDPRGETQYF
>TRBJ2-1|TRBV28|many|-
TGTGCCAGCAGTTTCCGGGCGGGGAGCTCCTACAATGAGCAGTTCTTC
CASSFRAGSSYNEQFF
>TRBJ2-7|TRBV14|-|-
TGTGCCAGCAGCCAAGAAGGGAGGAAGTACTTC
CASSQEGRKYF
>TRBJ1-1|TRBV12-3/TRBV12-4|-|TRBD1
TGTGCCAGCAGTTTTGGGGACAGGGGTTTCACTGAAGCTTTCTTT
CASSFGDRGFTEAFF
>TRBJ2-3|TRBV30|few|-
TGTGCCTGGGACAGACGCACAGATACGCAGTATTTT
CAWDRRTDTQYF
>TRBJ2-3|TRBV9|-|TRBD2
TGTGCCAGCAGCGCGCGCGGGAGTGCCCGGGGCACAGATACGCAGTATTTT
CASSARGSARGTDTQYF